This TCR beta chain was recovered during a study of cytomegalovirus exposure and HLA in healthy donors. Broader study findings: No immune exposure information besides CMV serostatus was available. Common viral pathogens seemed to be connected with several of the most significant clusters, according to a later analysis.

This CDR3 is built from 13 residues. V was shortened by 3 bases and J by 5 bases, with 11 bases between the two germline ends. The germline gives CDR1 SGDLS, CDR2 YYNGEE. Use of 60 Vbeta and 13 Jbeta primers characterized the PCR. How the authors handled the data: Later, tens of millions of unique TCR beta chains were counted in an analysis, and some 9.9 million of them were shared. Sequencing used immunoSEQ multiplex PCR; TCRdb keeps in-frame clones, though not all of them. The V and J calls and clone size are taken from that table; D and trimming were inferred from the DNA. The sample has approximately 200,000 clones, approximately 80% seen once. Points on this clone: Its antigen is as yet unknown.

Those who donated were healthy bone marrow donors. This TCR came from a woman aged 18-29 years in good health and CMV-seropositive. The chain recombines TRBV9 with TRBJ2-5, with a weak D call TRBD2 (5 bases). The material sequenced was PBMCs. CDR3 sequence reads: CASSARGWETQYF. CDR3 nucleotide sequence: TGTGCCAGCAGCGCCCGGGGTTGGGAGACCCAGTACTTC. Supplemented by reference TRBV9 and TRBJ2-5, the full variable domain reads DSGVTQTPKHLITATGQRVTLRCSPRSGDLSVYWYQQSLDQGLQFLIQYYNGEERAKGNILERFSAQQFPDLHSELNLSSLELGDSALYFCASSARGWETQYFGPGTRLLVL.